What follows are 31 T cell receptor beta chains derived from one specimen sequenced in a study of blood T cell repertoires in COVID-19. Sequencing used immunoSEQ multiplex PCR; TCRdb keeps in-frame clones, though not all of them. The sample comprises over 70,000 clones, 60% to 80% of which are singletons, and under 3% rests with the top ten. The specimen was peripheral blood. The source of these receptors is a man between 65 and 79 years old with COVID-19, enrolled during active disease.

J is TRBJ1-5 and V is TRBV5-1; D perhaps matches TRBD1 (6 bases). Germline-derived CDR1 and CDR2 are SGHRS and YFSETQ. The CDR3 extends over 14 amino acids. Trimming pared 4 bases from V and 4 bases from J, leaving 12 bases between. The DNA for the CDR3 is TGCGCCAGCAGCCCCGACAGGAATAATCAGCCCCAGCATTTT. Its translation: CASSPDRNNQPQHF.

CDR3: CASSLYMTGRGNTIYF. In DNA form, the CDR3 reads TGTGCCAGCAGCTTATACATGACAGGGCGTGGAAACACCATATATTTT. V usage is TRBV7-2 and J usage is TRBJ1-3; 7 bases are shared with TRBD1. The length of the CDR3 is 16 residues. The germline V gene has CDR1 SGHTA and CDR2 FQGNSA. V shed 2 bases and J 3 bases; nucleotides not matched to a gene: 7.

The genes are TRBV18 and TRBJ2-2; 9 positions agree with TRBD1. The CDR3 contains 16 residues. Trimming took 2 bases from V and 6 from J; bases not matched to a gene: 7. Germline CDR1 reads KGHSH; CDR2 reads LQKENI. CDR3 DNA: TGTGCCAGCTCACCAGTCGGGACAGGGTTTTCCGGGGAGCTGTTTTTT. Protein sequence: CASSPVGTGFSGELFF. Full variable domain (outside the CDR3, taken from reference TRBV18 and TRBJ2-2): NAGVMQNPRHLVRRRGQEARLRCSPMKGHSHVYWYRQLPEEGLKFMVYLQKENIIDESGMPKERFSAEFPKEGPSILRIQQVVRGDSAAYFCASSPVGTGFSGELFFGEGSRLTVL.

The gene calls are TRBV7-9 and TRBJ2-2; 7 bases map to TRBD1. Germline CDR1 SEHNR, CDR2 FQNEAQ (reference sequence). The CDR3 has 14 amino acids. The J segment lost 3 bases and the V segment lost 5 bases, leaving 3 bases of the junction unmatched. The chain's CDR3 is CASSHRGDTGELFF. CDR3 DNA: TGTGCCAGCAGCCACAGGGGTGACACCGGGGAGCTGTTTTTT.

The rearrangement links TRBV2 to TRBJ2-2, with 9 bases that match TRBD1. The CDR3 is made up of 15 amino acids. Looked up from germline, CDR1 is SNHLY and CDR2 is FYNNEI. Unmatched junction bases numbered 6, after V lost 6 bases and J lost 4 bases. The CDR3 sequence is CASRGGQGGTGELFF. DNA for the CDR3: TGTGCCAGCAGGGGGGGACAGGGAGGCACCGGGGAGCTGTTTTTT.

In this sample, this clone turned up a few times. This chain joins TRBV7-3 and TRBJ2-1, with a weak D call TRBD1 (5 bases). V lost 1 base and J lost 7, with 11 bases in between. Germline V gene data show CDR1 as SGHTA and CDR2 as FQGTGA. The length of the CDR3 is 14 residues. CDR3 amino acids: CASSLMAGPNEQFF. The DNA of the CDR3 is TGTGCCAGCAGCTTAATGGCAGGGCCGAATGAGCAGTTCTTC.

The chain employs TRBV11-2 and TRBJ1-2, with D possibly being TRBD1 (6 bases). CDR1 SGHAT and CDR2 FQNNGV come from the germline V gene. The CDR3 is 13 amino acids. V lost 5 bases to trimming and J lost 3 bases, with 10 bases between them. The CDR3 is CASSLQGDYGYTF. The CDR3 DNA sequence: TGTGCCAGCAGCCTACAGGGCGACTATGGCTACACCTTC.

J is TRBJ2-7 and V is TRBV6-5; TRBD1 matches 7 bases. This CDR3 spans 14 amino acids. V shed 11 bases, J shed 3 bases, and the junction held 13 bases outside the gene matches. The germline V gene encodes CDR1 MNHEY and CDR2 SVGAGI. The CDR3 spells CAPVGRDRNYEQYF. Written as DNA, the CDR3 is TGTGCCCCCGTGGGCCGGGACAGAAACTACGAGCAGTACTTC.

This chain links TRBV28 with TRBJ1-1; D gene ambiguous. V dropped 6 bases and J dropped 5 bases, with 16 bases sitting between them. The CDR3 loop spans 14 amino acids. Germline CDR1 and CDR2: MDHEN and SYDVKM. The CDR3 spells CASSEGSGGTEAFF. The CDR3 DNA reads as TGTGCCAGCAGCGAGGGTTCGGGTGGTACTGAAGCTTTCTTT.

As regards this clone: An end of the junction does not agree with germline; a read error may underlie this. V is TRBV4-1 and J is TRBJ1-1; tentatively, D is TRBD1 (6 bases). The CDR3 spans 12 residues. Germline CDR1 MGHRA, CDR2 YSYEKL. The CDR3 spells CASSQETGTQSF. CDR3 bases: TGCGCCAGCAGCCAAGAAACTGGGACACAAAGCTTT.

The table lists this clone with a few counts. The rearrangement joins TRBV6-2 or TRBV6-3 to TRBJ1-1, with D uncertain. Trimming left V 5 bases short and J 0 bases short, with 13 bases between. Germline V gene lookup returns CDR1 MNHEY and CDR2 SVGEGT. The length of the CDR3 is 15 residues. CDR3 loop: CASSKNQVMNTEAFF. The CDR3, as DNA: TGTGCCAGCAGTAAGAACCAGGTTATGAACACTGAAGCTTTCTTT.

This chain uses TRBV28 with TRBJ2-7; 12 bases agree with TRBD1. J was trimmed by 9 bases and V by 7 bases; bases with no gene match: 10. The CDR3 is 14 amino acids. Germline values: CDR1 MDHEN, CDR2 SYDVKM. In DNA, the CDR3 is TGTGCCAGCAACGGGGACAGGGGGCAAGTTTGGCAGTACTTC. Its translation is CASNGDRGQVWQYF.

The CDR3 coding sequence is TGTGCCAGCAGAAGACAGAATAATTCACCCCTCCACTTT. It is translated as CASRRQNNSPLHF. The rearrangement joins TRBV28 to TRBJ1-6; tentative D call: TRBD1 (5 bases). Germline values: CDR1 MDHEN, CDR2 SYDVKM. The CDR3 contains 13 residues. V was shortened by 6 bases and J by 5 bases, with 8 bases between the two germline ends.

This clone was seen once. The same CDR3 can be traced to other DNA sequences in this sample. The chain uses TRBV5-8 and TRBJ1-2; possible D gene TRBD1, 5 bases. This CDR3 region has 14 residues. V was shortened by 3 bases and J by 2 bases, with 11 bases between the two germline ends. The V gene's germline CDR1 is SGHTS and CDR2 YDEGEE. The CDR3 region is CASSSPGGNYGYTF. The CDR3 DNA sequence: TGTGCCAGCAGCTCCCCGGGGGGAAACTATGGCTACACCTTC.

The V gene is TRBV18, the J gene TRBJ2-2; D may be TRBD2 (6 bases). V lost 3 bases and J lost 2, with 13 bases in between. Germline CDR1 reads KGHSH; CDR2 reads LQKENI. The CDR3 loop spans 16 amino acids. The CDR3 bases are TGTGCCAGCTCACCGGCGGGACTCCATAACACCGGGGAGCTGTTTTTT. This sequence encodes CASSPAGLHNTGELFF.

The J gene is TRBJ1-2, the V gene TRBV12-3 or TRBV12-4; 7 nucleotides align to TRBD1. The CDR3 consists of 13 residues. V gave up 5 bases and J gave up 4 bases; unmatched junction bases: 4. CDR3 residues: CASSVGQSYGYTF. CDR3 nucleotide sequence: TGTGCCAGCAGTGTGGGACAGTCCTATGGCTACACCTTC.

This clone was seen only once. The V gene is TRBV19, the J gene TRBJ1-2; TRBD1 might be the D (5 bases). V lost 10 bases to trimming and J lost 4 bases, with 13 bases between them. The CDR3 length is 12 residues. Germline CDR1 is LNHDA and CDR2 is SQIVND (reference sequence). DNA for the CDR3: TGTGCCACCGCAATGCAGGGCTATGGCTACACCTTC. Translation gives CATAMQGYGYTF.

The chain couples TRBV10-3 to TRBJ2-5; the match to TRBD2 covers 7 bases. The CDR3 is made up of 13 amino acids. The junction had 14 bases not matched to a gene; V was cut back by 11 bases and J by 8 bases. CDR1 ENHRY and CDR2 SYGVKD come from the germline V gene. The CDR3 loop is CAAGAGEVQTQYF. The CDR3 region has the DNA TGTGCCGCGGGCGCGGGAGAAGTTCAAACCCAGTACTTC.

CDR3 sequence: CASSPAGAVTDTQYF. DNA for the CDR3: TGTGCCAGCAGTCCGGCGGGGGCAGTGACAGATACGCAGTATTTT. The chain recombines TRBV28 with TRBJ2-3; D might be TRBD2 (7 bases). This CDR3 contains 15 residues. Trimming removed 5 bases at V and 3 bases at J, with 15 bases between. From germline, CDR1 is MDHEN and CDR2 SYDVKM.

The V gene is TRBV6-2 or TRBV6-3, the J gene TRBJ2-7; D is possibly TRBD1 (5 bases). V gave up 0 bases and J gave up 2 bases, with 14 bases separating them. The CDR3 sequence is 16 residues long. The germline CDR1 and CDR2 sequences are MNHEY and SVGEGT. The CDR3 loop reads CASSYSVYVGAYEQYF. CDR3 DNA sequence: TGTGCCAGCAGTTACTCGGTCTACGTAGGGGCCTACGAGCAGTACTTC.

The chain employs TRBV29-1 and TRBJ2-3, with TRBD1 identical over 10 bases. The germline gives CDR1 SQVTM, CDR2 ANQGSEA. The CDR3 extends over 14 amino acids. J gave up 3 bases and V 6 bases, and 6 bases lay outside the gene matches. The CDR3 is CSVRDRGTTDTQYF. As DNA, the CDR3 is TGCAGCGTCCGGGACAGGGGTACTACAGATACGCAGTATTTT.

The genes are TRBV15 and TRBJ2-2; 9 nucleotides line up with TRBD2. The V and J ends lost 0 bases and 4 bases, in that order; junction bases with no gene match: 6. Germline V gene sequence: CDR1 LNHNV, CDR2 YYDKDF (reference sequence). The CDR3 is 17 amino acids. The CDR3, as DNA: TGTGCCACCAGCAGAGATTACGCTAGCGGGATCACCGGGGAGCTGTTTTTT. Amino acid sequence: CATSRDYASGITGELFF.

The genes are TRBV9 and TRBJ1-1, with D tentatively TRBD1 (5 bases). Germline loops: CDR1 SGDLS, CDR2 YYNGEE. Trimming removed 4 bases at V and 2 bases at J, with 15 bases between. The CDR3 contains 15 residues. The DNA for the CDR3 is TGTGCCAGCAGCCCTACCGGGGGAATAAACACTGAAGCTTTCTTT. Its protein product is CASSPTGGINTEAFF.

V is TRBV6-6 and J is TRBJ2-3; 8 bases are shared with TRBD2. V dropped 7 bases and J dropped 6; count of bases not matched to a gene: 12. This CDR3 contains 15 residues. Germline V gives CDR1 MNHNY, CDR2 SVGAGI (reference sequence). DNA for the CDR3: TGTGCCAGCACCCCGAGCGGGAGCCCGAGGGATACGCAGTATTTT. It translates to CASTPSGSPRDTQYF.

The chain couples TRBV7-2 to TRBJ2-1; 8 nucleotides line up with TRBD2. The CDR3 spans 16 residues. The J segment lost 3 bases and the V segment lost 6 bases, leaving 10 bases of the junction unmatched. Per germline, CDR1 SGHTA and CDR2 FQGNSA. CDR3 DNA: TGTGCCAGCAGTCCTAAAGCGGGAGAGGGCTACAATGAGCAGTTCTTC. Encoded protein: CASSPKAGEGYNEQFF.

In its sample, this clone was seen a few times. This rearrangement joins TRBV11-3 to TRBJ1-1; D possibly corresponds to TRBD1 (6 bases). Per the germline V gene, CDR1 is SGHNT and CDR2 is YENEEA. Trimming took off 0 bases at V and 0 bases at J, with 8 bases between the two ends. This CDR3 has 15 residues. Written as DNA, the CDR3 is TGTGCCAGCAGCTTAGATGGACAGTTGAACACTGAAGCTTTCTTT. It specifies CASSLDGQLNTEAFF.

There are a few counts of this clone. The J gene is TRBJ2-1, the V gene TRBV28, with D tentatively TRBD2 (6 bases). The CDR3 is 16 amino acids. The germline V gene encodes CDR1 MDHEN and CDR2 SYDVKM. V gave up 6 bases and J gave up 2 bases, with 17 bases separating them. The CDR3 loop reads CASSPGSSTTYNEQFF. CDR3 DNA: TGTGCCAGCAGCCCCGGGAGCTCGACAACCTACAATGAGCAGTTCTTC. The full variable domain, its missing parts supplied by reference TRBV28 and TRBJ2-1, is DVKVTQSSRYLVKRTGEKVFLECVQDMDHENMFWYRQDPGLGLRLIYFSYDVKMKEKGDIPEGYSVSREKKERFSLILESASTNQTSMYLCASSPGSSTTYNEQFFGPGTRLTVL.

V gene TRBV28 combines with J gene TRBJ2-2; 9 bases match TRBD1. This CDR3 is built from 14 residues. CDR1 and CDR2 (germline): MDHEN, SYDVKM. J was trimmed by 9 bases and V by 5 bases; bases with no gene match: 7. Written as DNA, the CDR3 is TGTGCCAGCAGTGAGAAACAGGGGGCCAGGGAGCTGTTTTTT. Translation: CASSEKQGARELFF.

The table lists this clone with a few counts. The chain combines TRBV21-1 with TRBJ2-7; the table's D call, TRBD2, was not checked against the DNA. TRBV21-1 is a pseudogene segment. The length of the CDR3 is 10 residues. The CDR3 DNA sequence: TGTGCCAGCCAACCCCCAGCGGGAGTGGTT. It yields the protein CASQPPAGVV.

The chain carries TRBV20-1 and TRBJ1-5, with no clear D. V was pared by 4 bases and J by 4 bases, with 11 bases between. The length of the CDR3 is 13 residues. The germline V gene encodes CDR1 DFQATT and CDR2 SNEGSKA (reference sequence). In DNA, the CDR3 is TGCAGTGCTAATGAGGGCACTAATCAGCCCCAGCATTTT. The encoded protein is CSANEGTNQPQHF.

This clone was recorded once. The chain is built from TRBV7-2 and TRBJ2-7; TRBD1 matches at 7 bases. The germline V gene encodes CDR1 SGHTA and CDR2 FQGNSA. Unmatched junction bases numbered 9, after V lost 7 bases and J lost 3 bases. The CDR3 is 14 residues long. This CDR3 is CASTGPNRGYEQYF. CDR3 DNA: TGTGCCAGCACCGGGCCCAACAGGGGCTACGAGCAGTACTTC.